The clone carrying this TCR beta chain was found a few times. Its cognate antigen is unknown. The junction departs from germline at one end; a sequencing error may be responsible. This CDR3 has 13 amino acids. Germline lookup yields CDR1 SQVTM and CDR2 ANQGSEA. RNA was extracted from bulk tissue without any cell sorting. More than 3 cm separated this lung sample from the edge of the tumor. TCRbeta libraries were built with three rounds of nested PCR, modified from ARM-PCR. Each CDR3 protein gets one entry after TCRdb re-called the multiplex PCR reads with MiXCR. The data hold about 48,000 distinct CDR3 sequences, with more than 55% observed a single time. This sample was taken from a study of tumor and adjacent non-tumor tissue in lung cancer. Study-wide findings and caveats: Top 100 clones took a larger repertoire share in normal lung.

This rearrangement joins TRBV29-1 to TRBJ2-1, with a possible D match to TRBD2 (6 bases). The sample consisted of distant non-tumor lung tissue. This TCR derives from a woman aged 70-85 years with non-small cell lung cancer. The CDR3 coding sequence is TGCAGCGTTCGACTAGATTTAGTCAATGAGCAGTCCTTC. This codes for CSVRLDLVNEQSF.